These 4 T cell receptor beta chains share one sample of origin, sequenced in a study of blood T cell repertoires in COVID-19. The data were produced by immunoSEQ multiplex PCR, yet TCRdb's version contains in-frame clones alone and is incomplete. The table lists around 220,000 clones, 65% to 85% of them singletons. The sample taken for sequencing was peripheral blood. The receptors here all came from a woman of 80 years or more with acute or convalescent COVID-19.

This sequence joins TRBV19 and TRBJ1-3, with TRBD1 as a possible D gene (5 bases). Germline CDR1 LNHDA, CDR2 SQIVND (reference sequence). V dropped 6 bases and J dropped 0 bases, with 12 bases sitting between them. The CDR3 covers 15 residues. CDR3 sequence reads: CASRSDRYSGNTIYF. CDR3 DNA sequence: TGTGCCAGTAGGAGTGACAGATACTCTGGAAACACCATATATTTT.

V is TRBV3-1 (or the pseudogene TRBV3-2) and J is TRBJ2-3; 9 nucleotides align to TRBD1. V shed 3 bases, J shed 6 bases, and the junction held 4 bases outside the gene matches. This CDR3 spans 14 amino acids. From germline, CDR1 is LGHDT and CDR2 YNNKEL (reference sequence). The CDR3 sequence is CASSQGQGEDTQYF. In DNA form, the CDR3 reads TGTGCCAGCAGCCAGGGACAGGGAGAGGATACGCAGTATTTT.

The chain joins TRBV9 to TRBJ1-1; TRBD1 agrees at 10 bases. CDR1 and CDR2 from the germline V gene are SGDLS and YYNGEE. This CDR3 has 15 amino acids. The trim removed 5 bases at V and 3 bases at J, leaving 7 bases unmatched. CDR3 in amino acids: CASSSDRGPDTEAFF. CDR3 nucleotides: TGTGCCAGCAGTTCAGACAGGGGGCCAGACACTGAAGCTTTCTTT.

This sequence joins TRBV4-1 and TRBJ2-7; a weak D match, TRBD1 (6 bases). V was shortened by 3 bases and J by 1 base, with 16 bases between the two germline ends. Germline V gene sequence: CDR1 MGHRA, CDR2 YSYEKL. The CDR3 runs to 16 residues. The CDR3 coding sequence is TGCGCCAGCAGCCATGCAGGGGCAGTTATGTCCTACGAGCAGTACTTC. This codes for CASSHAGAVMSYEQYF.